This T cell receptor (beta chain) comes out of a study of blood T cell repertoires in COVID-19 (dated by TCRdb to about 2020). With respect to the entire study: Collaborator samples came from the United States, Italy and Spain and covered acute and convalescent phases of COVID-19. The prospective study material was composed of cDNA or gDNA derived from T cells, B-cell-depleted T cells, or PBMCs. Subjects who had been exposed to COVID-19, were actively infected with it, or had recovered from it provided the deeply sampled blood TCRbeta repertoires that made up the dataset. The repertoires were released in a freely available public database meant as a resource for research on the immune response to SARS-CoV-2. The samples were drawn from two sources: the first 160 participants of the ongoing ImmuneRACE study, and 1,200 or so subjects contributed by 6 global collaborators. Nearly every sample came with metadata listing a de-identified subject ID, COVID-19 status, age in years and sex. Where available, HLA class I and class II types were taken from metadata supplied by the sample provider and were not determined by assay-based typing. On the study overall, not on this receptor specifically: The amount of clinical and demographic metadata varied by source and participant and was provided uncurated.

Germline trimming amounts to 3 bases on V and 8 bases on J, with 13 as the count of junction bases outside the gene matches. From cysteine to phenylalanine, the CDR3 is 15 amino acids long. Only the CDR3 DNA stays, 45 bases, in frame from base 1. The germline V gene encodes CDR1 DFQATT and CDR2 SNEGSKA (reference sequence). Whole blood was collected in K2EDTA tubes by collaborating institutions according to the institutions' own protocols. For TCRbeta analysis, collaborator samples were shipped as frozen whole blood, as isolated PBMCs, or as DNA extracted from either sample type. TCRbeta CDR3 regions were amplified from genomic DNA using the immunoSEQ Assay, a bias-controlled multiplex PCR. In the authors' own workflow: Within the assay, amplification of reference gene primers was used to estimate how many nucleated cells each sample contained. To quantify the absolute abundance of each unique TCRbeta CDR3 rearrangement, sequence reads were collapsed and filtered. For each sample, productive Simpson clonality was calculated by taking the square root of Simpson's diversity index across productive rearrangements. Held by TCRdb, this immuneACCESS table contains in-frame sequences only and omits some clones. Under half of the omission traces to an unresolved V gene where checked; the cause of the rest is unknown. D and trimming were read from the DNA, whereas the V and J calls and clone size are those reported in that table. A total of about 140,000 clones appear in this sample, around 80% of them only once. Jointly, the top ten make up less than 2% of the sample.

On this clone: Its cognate antigen has yet to be identified. It has no much larger one-base neighbor in the sample; base qualities were not kept.

The V gene is TRBV20-1 and the J gene is TRBJ2-4; the central 7 bases match TRBD1. The sequence came from a woman aged 60-70 years with acute or convalescent COVID-19. What was sequenced was peripheral blood. The CDR3 here reads CSASPPDRRRDIQYF. Here is the DNA: TGCAGTGCTAGTCCCCCGGACAGGCGACGGGACATTCAGTACTTC.